This T cell receptor beta chain was recorded in a study of shared clonotypes between healthy human individuals. Findings of the study overall: Estimated richness was generally greater in naive than memory subsets.

V lost 4 bases and J lost 5; bases outside the gene matches: 7. The germline V gene has CDR1 MNHEY and CDR2 SVGAGI. The CDR3 consists of 14 residues. A CD45RA-negative memory subset and a CD45RA+ naive subset were separated from the CD4+ cells. This clone was recorded a few times. What it binds is not known. The assay was immunoSEQ multiplex PCR, and TCRdb's table has in-frame clones only and misses some. Of approximately 1.5 million clones listed, around 98% are singletons. This clonotype was sampled from a man between 25 and 39 years old in good health. Source material: naive CD4+ T cells sorted from blood. Regarding subset: CD45RA+ positively selected. The chain links TRBV6-5 to TRBJ2-7; 8 nucleotides match TRBD2. The CDR3, as DNA: TGTGCCAGCAGTTTACCGGGACTAGAGAACGAGCAGTACTTC. This sequence encodes CASSLPGLENEQYF.